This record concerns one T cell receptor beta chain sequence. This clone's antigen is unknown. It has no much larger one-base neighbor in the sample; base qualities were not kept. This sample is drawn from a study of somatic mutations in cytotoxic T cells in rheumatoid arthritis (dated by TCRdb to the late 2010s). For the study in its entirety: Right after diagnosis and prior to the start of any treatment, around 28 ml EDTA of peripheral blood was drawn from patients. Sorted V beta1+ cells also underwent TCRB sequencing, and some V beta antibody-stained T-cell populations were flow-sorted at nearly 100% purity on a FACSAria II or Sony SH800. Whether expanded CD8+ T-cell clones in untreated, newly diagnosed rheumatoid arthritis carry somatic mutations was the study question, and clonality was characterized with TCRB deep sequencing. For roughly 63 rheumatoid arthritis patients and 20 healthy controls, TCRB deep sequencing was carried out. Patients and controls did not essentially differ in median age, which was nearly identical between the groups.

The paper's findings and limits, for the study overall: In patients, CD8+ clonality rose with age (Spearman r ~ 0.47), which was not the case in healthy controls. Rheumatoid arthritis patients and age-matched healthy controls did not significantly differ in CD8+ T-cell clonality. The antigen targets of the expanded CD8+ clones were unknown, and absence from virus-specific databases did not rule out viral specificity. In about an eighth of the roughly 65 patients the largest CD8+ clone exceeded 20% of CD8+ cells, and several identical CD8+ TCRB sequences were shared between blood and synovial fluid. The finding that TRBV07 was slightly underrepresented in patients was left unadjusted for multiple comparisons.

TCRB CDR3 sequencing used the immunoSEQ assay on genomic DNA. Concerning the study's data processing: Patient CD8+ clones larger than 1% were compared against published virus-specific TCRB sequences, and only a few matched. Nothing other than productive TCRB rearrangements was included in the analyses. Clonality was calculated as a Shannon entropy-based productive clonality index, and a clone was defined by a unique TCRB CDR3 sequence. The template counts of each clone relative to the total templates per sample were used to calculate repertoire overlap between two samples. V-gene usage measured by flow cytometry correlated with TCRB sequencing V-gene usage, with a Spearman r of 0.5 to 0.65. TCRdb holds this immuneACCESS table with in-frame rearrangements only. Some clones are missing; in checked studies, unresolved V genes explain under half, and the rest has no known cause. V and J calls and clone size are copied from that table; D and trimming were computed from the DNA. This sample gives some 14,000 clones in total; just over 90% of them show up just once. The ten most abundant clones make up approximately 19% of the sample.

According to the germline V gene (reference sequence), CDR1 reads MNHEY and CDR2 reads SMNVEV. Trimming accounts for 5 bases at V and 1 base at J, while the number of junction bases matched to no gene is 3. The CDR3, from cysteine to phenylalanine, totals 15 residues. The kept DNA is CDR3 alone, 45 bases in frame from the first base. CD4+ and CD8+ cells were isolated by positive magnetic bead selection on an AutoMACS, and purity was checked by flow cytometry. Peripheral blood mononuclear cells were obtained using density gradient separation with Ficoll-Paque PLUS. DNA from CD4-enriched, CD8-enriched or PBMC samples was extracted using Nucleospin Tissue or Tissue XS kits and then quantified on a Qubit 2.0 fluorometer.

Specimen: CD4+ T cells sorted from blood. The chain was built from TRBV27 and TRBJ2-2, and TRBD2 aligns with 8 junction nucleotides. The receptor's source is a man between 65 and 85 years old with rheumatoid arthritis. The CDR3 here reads CASSKSGRNTGELFF. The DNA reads TGTGCCAGCAGTAAAAGCGGGAGGAACACCGGGGAGCTGTTTTTT.